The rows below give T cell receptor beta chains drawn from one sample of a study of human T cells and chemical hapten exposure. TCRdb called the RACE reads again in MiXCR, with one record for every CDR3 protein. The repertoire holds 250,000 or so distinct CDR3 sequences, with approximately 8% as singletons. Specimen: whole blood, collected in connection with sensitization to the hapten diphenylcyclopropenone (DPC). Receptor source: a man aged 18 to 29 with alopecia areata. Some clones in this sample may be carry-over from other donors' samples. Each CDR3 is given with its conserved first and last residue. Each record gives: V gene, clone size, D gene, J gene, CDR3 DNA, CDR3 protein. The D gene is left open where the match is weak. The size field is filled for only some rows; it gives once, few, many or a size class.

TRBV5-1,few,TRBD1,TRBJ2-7,TGCGCCAGCAGCTTCCGGGACAGTTCCCACGAGCAGTACTTC,CASSFRDSSHEQYF
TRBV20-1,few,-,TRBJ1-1,TGCAGTGCTAGAGATCACGAGGGGGGGCGCCAAGCTTTCTTT,CSARDHEGGRQAFF
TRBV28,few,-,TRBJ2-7,TGTGCCAGCAGTTTCGAAAGGTCCCTTTGGCCATCCGAGCAGTACTTC,CASSFERSLWPSEQYF
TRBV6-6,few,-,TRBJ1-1,TGTGCCAGCCGGGAAACGCCTCCGGACACTGAAGCTTTCTTT,CASRETPPDTEAFF
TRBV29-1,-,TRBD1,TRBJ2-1,TGCAGCATCGGACAGGGTCCCAATGAGCAGTTCTTC,CSIGQGPNEQFF
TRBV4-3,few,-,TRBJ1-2,TGCGCCAGCAGCCAGACAGAGTTAGGCACATTCAAATTCTCTGGCTACACCTTC,CASSQTELGTFKFSGYTF
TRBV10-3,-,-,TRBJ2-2,TGTGCCATTGCAGATGCCGGGGAGCTGTTTTTT,CAIADAGELFF
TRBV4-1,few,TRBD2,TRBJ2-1,TGCGCCAGCTCCTTACTAGCGGGGGGTTTCAATGAGCAGTTCTTC,CASSLLAGGFNEQFF
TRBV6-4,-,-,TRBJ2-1,TGTGCCAGCAGTGCAATTCTAGTTTCTGAGCAGTTCTTC,CASSAILVSEQFF
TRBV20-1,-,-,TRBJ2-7,TGCAGTGCTAGGGCCGATTCCTACGAGCAGTACTTC,CSARADSYEQYF
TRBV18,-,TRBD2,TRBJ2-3,TGTGCCAGCTCACCGCGGGGACTATCGCCCACTATGAGCACAGATACGCAGTATTTT,CASSPRGLSPTMSTDTQYF
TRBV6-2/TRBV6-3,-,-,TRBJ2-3,TGTGCCAGCAGTTACGTCGCGACAGATACGCAGTATTTT,CASSYVATDTQYF
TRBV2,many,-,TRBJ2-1,TGTGCCAGCAGGGCCAGACAGCAGCCCTACAATGAGCAGTTCTTC,CASRARQQPYNEQFF
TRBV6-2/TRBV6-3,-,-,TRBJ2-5,TGTGCCAGCAGCGGAGGGGGCCCAGAGACCCAGTACTTC,CASSGGGPETQYF
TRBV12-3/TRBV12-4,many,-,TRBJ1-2,TGTGCCAGCAGTTTACGGCAGGGTCGGTATGGCTACACCTTC,CASSLRQGRYGYTF
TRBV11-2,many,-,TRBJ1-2,TGTGCCAGCAGTAATCTGAGCAAGAATGGCTACACCTTC,CASSNLSKNGYTF
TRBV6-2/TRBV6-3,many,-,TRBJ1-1,TGTGCCAGCAGTCCACAGGGCATGAACACTGAAGCTTTCTTT,CASSPQGMNTEAFF
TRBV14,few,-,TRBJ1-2,TGTGCCAGCAGCCCCCTGGGATCCGCCATCGGCTACACCTTC,CASSPLGSAIGYTF
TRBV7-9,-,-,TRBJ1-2,TGTGCCAGCAGCTTTTACCAACTGGGCTATGGCTACACCTTC,CASSFYQLGYGYTF
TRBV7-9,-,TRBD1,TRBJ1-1,TGTGCCAGCAGCTTAGCCGGGACAGGGCTCACTGAAGCTTTCTTT,CASSLAGTGLTEAFF
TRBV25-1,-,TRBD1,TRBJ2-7,TGTGCCAGCAGTGGATTACAGGGGGCGCAGGGCTACGAGCAGTACTTC,CASSGLQGAQGYEQYF
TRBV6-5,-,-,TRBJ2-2,TGTGCCAGCAGTTACTCAACTGAAGGAACCGGGGAGCTGTTTTTT,CASSYSTEGTGELFF
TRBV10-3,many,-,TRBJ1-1,TGTGCCATCAGCCCGGGACGGCAGAACACTGAAGCTTTCTTT,CAISPGRQNTEAFF
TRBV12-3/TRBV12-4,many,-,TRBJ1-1,TGTGCCAGCAGTTCCCCCTGGAACACTGAAGCTTTCTTT,CASSSPWNTEAFF
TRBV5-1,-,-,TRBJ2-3,TGCGCCAGCTCCCCGGGGTTCGAACTAGTGGATACGCAGTATTTT,CASSPGFELVDTQYF
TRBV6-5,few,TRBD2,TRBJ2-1,TGTGCCAGCAGTCCCCAGGGTAGCGGGGGTGTAAATGAGCAGTTCTTC,CASSPQGSGGVNEQFF
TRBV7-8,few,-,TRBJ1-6,TGTGCCAGCAGCTTAGGAGGCCCTTCGACCCTCCACTTT,CASSLGGPSTLHF
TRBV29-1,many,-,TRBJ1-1,TGCAGCGCCGGAGGGGTCGCAGCTTTCTTT,CSAGGVAAFF
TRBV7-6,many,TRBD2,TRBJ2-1,TGTGCCAGCAGCTTGATAGCGGGGGGCGCTGAGCAGTTCTTC,CASSLIAGGAEQFF
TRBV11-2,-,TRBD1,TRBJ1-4,TGTGCCAGCAGCCCCGTCGGGACAGAGAATGAAAAACTGTTTTTT,CASSPVGTENEKLFF
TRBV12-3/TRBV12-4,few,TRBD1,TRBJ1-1,TGTGCCAGCAGTTTACTTTGGGACAGGGTGGGCAAAACTGAAGCTTTCTTT,CASSLLWDRVGKTEAFF
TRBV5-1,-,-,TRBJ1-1,TGCGCCAGCAGCCCGTTACAGGGATCCAACACTGAAGCTTTCTTT,CASSPLQGSNTEAFF
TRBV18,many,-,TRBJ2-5,TGTGCCAGCTCACCAACAGCAATAGCGGTTACACAAGAGACCCAGTACTTC,CASSPTAIAVTQETQYF
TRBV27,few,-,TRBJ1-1,TGTGCCACCTACCGGTGGGGGAATGGTCACACTGAAGCTTTCTTT,CATYRWGNGHTEAFF
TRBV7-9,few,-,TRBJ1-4,TGTGCCAGCAGCCCCCTCGGCCGGAGTAATGAAAAACTGTTTTTT,CASSPLGRSNEKLFF
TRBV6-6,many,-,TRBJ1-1,TGTGCCAGCAGCATAGGTAGCCCTGAAGCTTTCTTT,CASSIGSPEAFF
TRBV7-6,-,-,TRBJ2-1,TGTGCCAGCAGCTTAGGGGCCTCCTACAATGAGCAGTTCTTC,CASSLGASYNEQFF
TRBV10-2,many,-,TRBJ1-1,TGCGCCAGCAGTGTTGGGAACACTGAAGCTTTCTTT,CASSVGNTEAFF
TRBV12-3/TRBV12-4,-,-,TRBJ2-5,TGTGCCAGCAGCCACAGGAAAGAGACCCAGTACTTC,CASSHRKETQYF
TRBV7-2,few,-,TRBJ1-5,TGTGCCAGCAGCGGGGGCAGACAGAATCAGCCCCAGCATTTT,CASSGGRQNQPQHF